These 26 T cell receptor beta chains were all obtained from the same sample, sequenced in a study of T cell repertoires in cytomegalovirus infection. TCRdb re-analysed the reads in MiXCR, keeping a single row per CDR3 protein. This repertoire shows fewer than 300,000 distinct CDR3 sequences, roughly 23% found once; its top ten account for approximately 15%. The sample was PBMCs. The receptors stem from a human donor in good health (CMV status not recorded). Some clones in this sample may be carry-over from other donors' samples.

The chain is built from TRBV29-1 and TRBJ1-1, with D maybe TRBD1 (6 bases). Between the trimmed V and J ends, which lost 5 bases and 3 bases, there was a span of 10 bases. This CDR3 is built from 12 residues. The V gene's germline CDR1 is SQVTM and CDR2 ANQGSEA. The CDR3 DNA reads TGCAGCGTTTACAGGGTCGACACTGAAGCTTTCTTT. It specifies CSVYRVDTEAFF.

This clonotype was counted a few times. The chain is built from TRBV5-6 and TRBJ2-1; 8 bases agree with TRBD2. Germline CDR1 reads SGHDT; CDR2 reads YYEEEE. V lost 4 bases to trimming and J lost 3 bases; unmatched junction nucleotides: 3. CDR3 length: 14 residues. In DNA form, the CDR3 reads TGTGCCAGCAGCAGGCGGGGGGACTACAATGAGCAGTTCTTC. Translation gives CASSRRGDYNEQFF.

The table lists this clonotype with a few counts. The rearrangement links TRBV12-3 or TRBV12-4 to TRBJ1-2; 8 bases align to TRBD1. The CDR3 has 13 amino acids. V was pared by 5 bases and J by 7 bases, with 6 bases of the junction left unmatched. CDR3 nucleotide sequence: TGTGCCAGCAGTCCTCAGGGGGCCGCTGGCTACACCTTC. Translated: CASSPQGAAGYTF.

This clonotype was counted only a few times. This rearrangement joins TRBV29-1 to TRBJ2-3; 11 bases map to TRBD2. The CDR3 is 15 residues long. The germline V gene encodes CDR1 SQVTM and CDR2 ANQGSEA. V lost 7 bases and J lost 4; bases outside the gene matches: 10. CDR3 DNA: TGCAGCGCAATGGGACTAGCGGCGAGGCCAGATACGCAGTATTTT. This codes for CSAMGLAARPDTQYF.

This clonotype came up a few times. The J gene is TRBJ2-5, the V gene TRBV7-9, with D perhaps TRBD2 (5 bases). Germline lookup yields CDR1 SEHNR and CDR2 FQNEAQ (reference sequence). V was cut by 5 bases and J by 2 bases, with 21 bases left in between. The CDR3 spans 17 residues. In DNA form, the CDR3 reads TGTGCCAGCAGCCTACCGTACGGGGATGTGCTTCAAGAGACCCAGTACTTC. This gives the protein CASSLPYGDVLQETQYF.

The genes are TRBV5-1 and TRBJ1-4; D gene ambiguous. Germline V gene lookup returns CDR1 SGHRS and CDR2 YFSETQ. Trimming pared 0 bases from V and 7 bases from J, leaving 10 bases between. CDR3 length: 14 amino acids. In nucleotides, the CDR3 is TGCGCCAGCAGCTTGGTGGGTCGGGGTGAAAAACTGTTTTTT. This codes for CASSLVGRGEKLFF.

The V and J genes are TRBV6-5 and TRBJ1-5; D is undetermined. This CDR3 contains 15 residues. Trimming stripped 2 bases from V and 3 bases from J, with 11 bases between. Germline V CDR1 and CDR2: MNHEY, SVGAGI. CDR3 region: CASSYDMLDNQPQHF. The CDR3 nucleotides are TGTGCCAGCAGTTACGACATGTTGGACAATCAGCCCCAGCATTTT.

In its sample, this clonotype was seen a few times. The V gene is TRBV7-2, the J gene TRBJ2-3; TRBD2 matches 9 bases. This CDR3 is 17 amino acids long. Per the germline V gene, CDR1 is SGHTA and CDR2 is FQGNSA. V lost 0 bases, J lost 6 bases, and 10 bases stayed unmatched. CDR3 sequence reads: CASSLALAGGQGDTQYF. The CDR3 bases are TGTGCCAGCAGCTTAGCGCTGGCGGGAGGGCAAGGGGATACGCAGTATTTT.

In its sample, this clonotype was seen a few times. V gene TRBV19 combines with J gene TRBJ1-2; D is undetermined. There are 13 residues in the CDR3. From germline, CDR1 is LNHDA and CDR2 SQIVND (reference sequence). The V end was cut by 11 bases, the J end by 5 bases, with 18 bases between. CDR3: CAASDRGRYGYTF. The CDR3, as DNA: TGTGCCGCCTCAGACCGAGGGAGGTATGGCTACACCTTC.

The chain recombines TRBV6-1 with TRBJ2-7; 9 bases align to TRBD1. The J segment lost 6 bases and the V segment lost 3 bases, leaving 12 bases of the junction unmatched. The germline gives CDR1 MNHNS, CDR2 SASEGT. CDR3 length: 16 residues. The CDR3 DNA reads TGTGCCAGCAGTGAGGGACAGGGTAGATTTTTGGGCGAGCAGTACGTC. This translates into CASSEGQGRFLGEQYV.

The chain has TRBV24-1 and TRBJ2-5; 10 bases map to TRBD2. J was trimmed by 4 bases and V by 4 bases; bases with no gene match: 5. This CDR3 comprises 15 residues. CDR1 KGHDR and CDR2 SFDVKD come from the germline V gene. CDR3 DNA: TGTGCCACCAGTGAGGCTAGCGGGAGTGGAGAGACCCAGTACTTC. This sequence encodes CATSEASGSGETQYF.

This clonotype was seen a handful of times. The DNA for the CDR3 is TGTGCCAGCACCCCCCCTCCGAGCTCCTACAATGAGCAGTTCTTC. Its translation is CASTPPPSSYNEQFF. The chain combines TRBV7-2 with TRBJ2-1; D unclear. The V end lost 7 bases, the J end lost 0 bases, and 13 bases lay between the germline ends. The germline CDR1 and CDR2 sequences are SGHTA and FQGNSA. The CDR3 spans 15 residues.

The CDR3 loop is CASSQTPGTTSYEQYF. CDR3 DNA sequence: TGCGCCAGCAGCCAAACCCCCGGGACAACCTCCTACGAGCAGTACTTC. This sequence joins TRBV5-1 and TRBJ2-7, with TRBD1 as a possible D gene (6 bases). Germline CDR1 SGHRS, CDR2 YFSETQ. The V and J ends lost 4 bases and 0 bases respectively, with 17 bases between them. This CDR3 spans 16 amino acids. Variable domain in full (rest from reference TRBV5-1 and TRBJ2-7): KAGVTQTPRYLIKTRGQQVTLSCSPISGHRSVSWYQQTPGQGLQFLFEYFSETQRNKGNFPGRFSGRQFSNSRSEMNVSTLELGDSALYLCASSQTPGTTSYEQYFGPGTRLTVT.

Many counts were recorded for this clonotype. The chain has TRBV7-2 and TRBJ1-1; 8 bases align to TRBD1. V trimming: 2 bases; J trimming: 11 bases; junction bases outside the gene matches: 10. Germline V gene lookup returns CDR1 SGHTA and CDR2 FQGNSA. This CDR3 comprises 14 residues. The CDR3 region has the DNA TGTGCCAGCAGCTTACGGCAGGGGGCAGGTGTCGCTTTCTTT. As protein: CASSLRQGAGVAFF.

The chain uses TRBV29-1 and TRBJ1-2; D uncertain. CDR1 is SQVTM and CDR2 is ANQGSEA in the germline V gene. V was trimmed by 4 bases and J by 6 bases, leaving 3 bases between them. This CDR3 is built from 9 residues. CDR3 sequence (DNA): TGCAGCGTTGGGGATGGCTACACCTTC. Translated: CSVGDGYTF.

This chain links TRBV28 with TRBJ1-5; the D gene is possibly TRBD1 (5 bases). This CDR3 is built from 15 residues. Germline-derived CDR1 and CDR2 are MDHEN and SYDVKM. V shed 3 bases and J shed 11 bases, with 20 bases lying between them. The CDR3 DNA sequence: TGTGCCAGCAGTTTCCCCTCCCGGATCCGGGGGACCCAGCATTTT. It codes for CASSFPSRIRGTQHF.

This sequence joins TRBV7-9 and TRBJ2-7; 10 bases are a match to TRBD1. V gave up 0 bases and J gave up 5 bases; unmatched junction bases: 4. The CDR3 consists of 15 residues. The germline V gene has CDR1 SEHNR and CDR2 FQNEAQ (reference sequence). The CDR3 loop is CASSLARTGGDEQYF. The CDR3 nucleotides read TGTGCCAGCAGCTTAGCGAGGACAGGGGGAGACGAGCAGTACTTC.

The chain employs TRBV7-9 and TRBJ2-5; the match to TRBD2 covers 10 bases. The CDR3 is 15 residues long. The germline V gene encodes CDR1 SEHNR and CDR2 FQNEAQ (reference sequence). V lost 5 bases and J lost 5; bases outside the gene matches: 8. CDR3 bases: TGTGCCAGCAGCCCCGGACTAGCGGTCCCCGAGACCCAGTACTTC. Its translation is CASSPGLAVPETQYF.

This clonotype was seen more than once but under ten times. The CDR3 region is CASCDLAGRYEQYF. As DNA, the CDR3 is TGTGCCAGCTGTGATTTAGCGGGACGCTACGAGCAGTACTTC. V gene TRBV6-2 or TRBV6-3 combines with J gene TRBJ2-7; 8 positions agree with TRBD2. Germline values: CDR1 MNHEY, CDR2 SVGEGT. The CDR3 consists of 14 residues. The V gene end was trimmed by 8 bases and the J gene end by 3 bases; junction bases not matched to a gene: 9.

Many counts were recorded for this clonotype. V and J are TRBV28 and TRBJ2-1; TRBD1 aligns across 7 bases. CDR1 and CDR2 (germline): MDHEN, SYDVKM. With V trimmed by 3 bases and J by 6 bases, 8 bases remained unmatched. There are 15 residues in the CDR3. CDR3 sequence: CASSFGADRVNEQFF. CDR3 sequence (DNA): TGTGCCAGCAGTTTCGGGGCAGACAGGGTCAATGAGCAGTTCTTC.

This clonotype was counted ten times or more. The V and J genes are TRBV7-2 and TRBJ2-4, with a weak D call TRBD1 (6 bases). There are 15 residues in the CDR3. V was clipped by 6 bases and J by 2 bases, with 14 bases between them. Germline V gives CDR1 SGHTA, CDR2 FQGNSA. CDR3 residues: CASRDQGFPKNIQYF. Written as DNA, the CDR3 is TGTGCCAGCAGGGATCAGGGGTTTCCCAAAAACATTCAGTACTTC.

This clonotype turned up a few times. The chain couples TRBV11-2 to TRBJ2-3; 11 positions agree with TRBD1. This CDR3 contains 19 residues. The V gene's germline CDR1 is SGHAT and CDR2 FQNNGV. Unmatched junction bases numbered 10, after V lost 0 bases and J lost 2 bases. This CDR3 is CASSLDRGGGQGVTDTQYF. CDR3 DNA: TGTGCCAGCAGCTTAGATCGGGGGGGGGGACAGGGGGTCACAGATACGCAGTATTTT. Full variable domain (missing parts from reference TRBV11-2 and TRBJ2-3): EAGVAQSPRYKIIEKRQSVAFWCNPISGHATLYWYQQILGQGPKLLIQFQNNGVVDDSQLPKDRFSAERLKGVDSTLKIQPAKLEDSAVYLCASSLDRGGGQGVTDTQYFGPGTRLTVL.

The chain couples TRBV28 to TRBJ2-7, with 9 nucleotides matching TRBD1. V gave up 5 bases and J gave up 3 bases; unmatched junction bases: 14. This CDR3 region has 17 residues. Germline V gene lookup returns CDR1 MDHEN and CDR2 SYDVKM. CDR3 in amino acids: CASSLERRGQGYYEQYF. The CDR3 nucleotides read TGTGCCAGCAGTCTCGAGAGGAGGGGACAGGGCTACTACGAGCAGTACTTC.

A few counts support this clonotype. CDR3 amino acids: CSAAGRGLAEAFF. CDR3 bases: TGCAGTGCTGCGGGCAGGGGATTGGCTGAAGCTTTCTTT. The chain joins TRBV20-1 to TRBJ1-1; tentatively, D is TRBD1 (6 bases). The V end was cut by 5 bases, the J end by 6 bases, with 16 bases between. Germline V gene lookup returns CDR1 DFQATT and CDR2 SNEGSKA (reference sequence). The CDR3 covers 13 residues.

This clonotype has only a few counts. The chain has TRBV4-2 and TRBJ2-6; TRBD2 matches 9 bases. The ends lost 3 bases at V and 0 bases at J; junction bases unmatched: 12. Looked up from germline, CDR1 is LGHNA and CDR2 is YNFKEQ. The CDR3 contains 20 residues. CDR3 nucleotide sequence: TGTGCCAGCAGCCAGATACCCAGGGGCGGGGGGGGCTCTGGGGCCAACGTCCTGACTTTC. Its translation: CASSQIPRGGGGSGANVLTF.

The chain joins TRBV20-1 to TRBJ1-4; no clear D gene. Germline CDR1 and CDR2: DFQATT and SNEGSKA (reference sequence). The CDR3 spans 14 residues. Trimming left V 4 bases short and J 5 bases short, with 14 bases between. The CDR3 DNA follows: TGCAGTGCTATGTCCGGGGTTACCAATGAAAAACTGTTTTTT. Translating gives CSAMSGVTNEKLFF.